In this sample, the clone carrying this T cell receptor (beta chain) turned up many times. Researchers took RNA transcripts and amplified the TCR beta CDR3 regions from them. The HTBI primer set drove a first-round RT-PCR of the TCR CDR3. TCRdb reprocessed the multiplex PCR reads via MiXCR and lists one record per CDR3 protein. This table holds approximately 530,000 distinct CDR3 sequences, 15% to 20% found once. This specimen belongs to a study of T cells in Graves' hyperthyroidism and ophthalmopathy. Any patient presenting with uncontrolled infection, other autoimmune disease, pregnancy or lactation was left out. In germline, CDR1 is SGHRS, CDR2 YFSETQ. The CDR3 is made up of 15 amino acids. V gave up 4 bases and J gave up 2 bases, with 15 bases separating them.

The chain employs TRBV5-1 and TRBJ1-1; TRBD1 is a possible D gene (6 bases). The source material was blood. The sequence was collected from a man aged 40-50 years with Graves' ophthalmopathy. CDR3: CASSPRTASNTEAFF. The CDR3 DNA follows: TGCGCCAGCAGCCCGCGGACAGCGTCCAACACTGAAGCTTTCTTT.